These 8 T cell receptor beta chains originate from one sample sequenced in a study of blood T cell repertoires in COVID-19. Generated by immunoSEQ multiplex PCR, the TCRdb table keeps only in-frame clones and is missing some. The sample has more than 300,000 clones, around 87% seen once. The sample was peripheral blood. These receptors were obtained from a woman aged 25 to 39 with COVID-19, enrolled during active disease.

The chain links TRBV7-8 to TRBJ2-1; the D is unclear. CDR3 length equals 15 residues. The germline V and J ends were trimmed by 1 base and 8 bases, with 15 bases remaining between them. From germline, CDR1 is SGHVS and CDR2 FQNEAQ. This CDR3 reads CASSLVRRARDEQFF. Written as DNA, the CDR3 is TGTGCCAGCAGCTTAGTTAGGCGAGCCCGGGATGAGCAGTTCTTC. Supplemented by reference TRBV7-8 and TRBJ2-1, the full variable domain reads GAGVSQSPRYKVAKRGQDVALRCDPISGHVSLFWYQQALGQGPEFLTYFQNEAQLDKSGLPSDRFFAERPEGSVSTLKIQRTQQEDSAVYLCASSLVRRARDEQFFGPGTRLTVL.

The CDR3 here is CASSTNRQGRRTEAFF. Written as DNA, the CDR3 is TGTGCCAGTAGTACCAACCGACAGGGACGGCGCACTGAAGCTTTCTTT. V and J are TRBV19 and TRBJ1-1; TRBD1 agrees at 7 bases. The CDR3 has 16 residues. V trimming: 4 bases; J trimming: 4 bases; junction bases outside the gene matches: 12. CDR1 LNHDA and CDR2 SQIVND come from the germline V gene (reference sequence).

This clone was counted only a few times. This sequence joins TRBV28 and TRBJ1-1, with TRBD1 matching over 7 bases. The J segment lost 4 bases and the V segment lost 7 bases, leaving 18 bases of the junction unmatched. Germline loops: CDR1 MDHEN, CDR2 SYDVKM. This CDR3 region has 17 residues. This CDR3 reads CASTLDRAGSIATEAFF. CDR3 DNA: TGTGCCAGCACCTTAGACAGGGCAGGTTCCATCGCCACTGAAGCTTTCTTT.

This clone has only one observation. The J gene is TRBJ1-6, the V gene TRBV6-6, with 7 bases fitting TRBD1. The germline V gene encodes CDR1 MNHNY and CDR2 SVGAGI (reference sequence). V dropped 3 bases and J dropped 9; count of bases not matched to a gene: 8. CDR3 length: 15 amino acids. Written as DNA, the CDR3 is TGTGCCAGCAGTTATCTACTAGGGGGCGGTTCACCCCTCCACTTT. Translation gives CASSYLLGGGSPLHF.

CDR3 sequence (DNA): TGTGCCAGCAGCTTCAATGGGGCAGCGAACACTGAAGCTTTCTTT. It translates to CASSFNGAANTEAFF. The V call is TRBV7-8, the J call TRBJ1-1, with TRBD1 as a possible D gene (5 bases). The CDR3 has 15 residues. The ends were cut back, 3 bases at V and 1 base at J, with 12 bases in the middle. The germline V gene encodes CDR1 SGHVS and CDR2 FQNEAQ.

The chain is built from TRBV6-2 or TRBV6-3 and TRBJ2-1, with 7 bases matching TRBD1. Germline V lookup: CDR1 MNHEY, CDR2 SVGEGT. Trimming cost V 2 bases and J 4 bases; bases outside gene matches: 17. The CDR3 runs to 19 residues. CDR3 in DNA: TGTGCCAGCAGTTACGATCCTCAGGGCAGGGGGACGGATTACAATGAGCAGTTCTTC. Translation: CASSYDPQGRGTDYNEQFF.

The chain carries TRBV5-1 and TRBJ2-7; D might be TRBD2 (6 bases). Trimming removed 0 bases at V and 0 bases at J, with 13 bases between. Germline V gives CDR1 SGHRS, CDR2 YFSETQ. The CDR3 has 16 residues. The DNA for the CDR3 is TGCGCCAGCAGCTTGGGGGGGAGGCAGGGCTCCTACGAGCAGTACTTC. Translation gives CASSLGGRQGSYEQYF.

By share, this clone ranks as medium-sized. The chain employs TRBV7-2 and TRBJ2-3; no reliable D call. The CDR3 is 16 residues long. Per germline, CDR1 SGHTA and CDR2 FQGNSA. With 1 base removed from V and 3 bases from J, the gap between germline ends came to 14 bases. CDR3 nucleotides: TGTGCCAGCAGCTTAGTTCCCTCAACATGGACAGATACGCAGTATTTT. Its translation: CASSLVPSTWTDTQYF.